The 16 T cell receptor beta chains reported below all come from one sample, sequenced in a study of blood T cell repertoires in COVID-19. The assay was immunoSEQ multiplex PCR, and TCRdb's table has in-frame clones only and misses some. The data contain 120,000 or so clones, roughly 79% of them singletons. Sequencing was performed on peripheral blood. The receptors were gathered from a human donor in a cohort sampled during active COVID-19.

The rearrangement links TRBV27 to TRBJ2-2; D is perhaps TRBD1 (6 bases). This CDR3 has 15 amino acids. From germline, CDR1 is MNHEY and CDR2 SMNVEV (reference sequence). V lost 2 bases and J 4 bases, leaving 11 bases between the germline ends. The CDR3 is CASSLQGLGTGELFF. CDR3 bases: TGTGCCAGCAGTTTACAGGGGCTGGGCACCGGGGAGCTGTTTTTT.

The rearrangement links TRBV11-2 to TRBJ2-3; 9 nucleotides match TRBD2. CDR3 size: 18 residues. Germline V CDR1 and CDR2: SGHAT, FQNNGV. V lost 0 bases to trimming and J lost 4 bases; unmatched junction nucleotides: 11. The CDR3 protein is CASSLDPGRGGSSDTQYF. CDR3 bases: TGTGCCAGCAGCTTAGACCCAGGGCGGGGGGGCAGTTCAGATACGCAGTATTTT. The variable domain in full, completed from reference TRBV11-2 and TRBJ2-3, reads EAGVAQSPRYKIIEKRQSVAFWCNPISGHATLYWYQQILGQGPKLLIQFQNNGVVDDSQLPKDRFSAERLKGVDSTLKIQPAKLEDSAVYLCASSLDPGRGGSSDTQYFGPGTRLTVL.

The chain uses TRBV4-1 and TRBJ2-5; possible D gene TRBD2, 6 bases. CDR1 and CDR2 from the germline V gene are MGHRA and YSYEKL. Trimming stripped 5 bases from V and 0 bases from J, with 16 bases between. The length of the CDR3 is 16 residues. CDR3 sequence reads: CASSFFGGGDQETQYF. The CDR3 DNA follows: TGCGCCAGCAGCTTCTTCGGCGGCGGGGACCAAGAGACCCAGTACTTC.

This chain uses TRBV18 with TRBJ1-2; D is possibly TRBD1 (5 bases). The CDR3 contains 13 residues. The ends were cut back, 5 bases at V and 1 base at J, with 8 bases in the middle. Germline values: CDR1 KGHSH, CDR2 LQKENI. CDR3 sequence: CASSVTDNYGYTF. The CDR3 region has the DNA TGTGCCAGCTCAGTGACAGATAACTATGGCTACACCTTC.

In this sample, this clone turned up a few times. CDR3 in DNA: TGTGCCATCAGTAAGACAGGGGGATTTGCTGGAAACACCATATATTTT. Encoded protein: CAISKTGGFAGNTIYF. The chain combines TRBV10-3 with TRBJ1-3, with 9 bases aligning to TRBD1. The CDR3 consists of 16 residues. J lost 2 bases, V lost 5 bases, and 7 bases had no gene match. CDR1 is ENHRY and CDR2 is SYGVKD in the germline V gene.

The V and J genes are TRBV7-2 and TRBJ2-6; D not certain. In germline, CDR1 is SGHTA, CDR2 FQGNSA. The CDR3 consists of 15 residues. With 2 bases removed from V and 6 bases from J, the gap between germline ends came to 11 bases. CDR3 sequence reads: CASSLTLIEANVLTF. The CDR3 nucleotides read TGTGCCAGCAGCTTAACCTTAATAGAGGCCAACGTCCTGACTTTC.

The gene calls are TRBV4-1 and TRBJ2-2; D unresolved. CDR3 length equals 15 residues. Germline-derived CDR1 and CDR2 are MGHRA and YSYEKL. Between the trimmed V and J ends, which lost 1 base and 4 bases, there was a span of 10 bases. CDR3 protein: CASSQVFFSTGELFF. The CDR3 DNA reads TGCGCCAGCAGCCAAGTTTTTTTCAGCACCGGGGAGCTGTTTTTT.

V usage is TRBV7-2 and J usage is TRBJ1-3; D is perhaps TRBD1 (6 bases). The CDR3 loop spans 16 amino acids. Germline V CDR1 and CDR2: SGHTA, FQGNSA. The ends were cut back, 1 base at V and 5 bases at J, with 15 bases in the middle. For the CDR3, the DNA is TGTGCCAGCAGCTTAGGTGGCAGGGGTGGTAGAAACACCATATATTTT. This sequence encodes CASSLGGRGGRNTIYF.

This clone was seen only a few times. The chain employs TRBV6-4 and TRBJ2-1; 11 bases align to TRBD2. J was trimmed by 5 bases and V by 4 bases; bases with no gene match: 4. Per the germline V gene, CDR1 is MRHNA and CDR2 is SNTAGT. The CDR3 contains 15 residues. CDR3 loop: CASSAGTSGNNEQFF. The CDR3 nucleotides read TGTGCCAGCAGTGCAGGGACTAGCGGAAACAATGAGCAGTTCTTC.

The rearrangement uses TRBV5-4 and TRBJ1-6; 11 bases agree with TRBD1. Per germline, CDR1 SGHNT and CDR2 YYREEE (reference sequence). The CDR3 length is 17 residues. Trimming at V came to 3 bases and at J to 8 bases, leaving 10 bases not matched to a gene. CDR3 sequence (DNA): TGTGCCAGCAGCTCGATGGGACAGGGGGTTAGGGATTCACCCCTCCACTTT. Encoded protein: CASSSMGQGVRDSPLHF.

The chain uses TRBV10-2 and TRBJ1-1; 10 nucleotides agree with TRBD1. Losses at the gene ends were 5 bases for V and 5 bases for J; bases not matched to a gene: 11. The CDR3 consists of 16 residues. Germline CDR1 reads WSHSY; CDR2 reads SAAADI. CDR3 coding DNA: TGCGCCAGCAGTCCAGGGGACAGGGGAAGTGTGACTGAAGCTTTCTTT. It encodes CASSPGDRGSVTEAFF.

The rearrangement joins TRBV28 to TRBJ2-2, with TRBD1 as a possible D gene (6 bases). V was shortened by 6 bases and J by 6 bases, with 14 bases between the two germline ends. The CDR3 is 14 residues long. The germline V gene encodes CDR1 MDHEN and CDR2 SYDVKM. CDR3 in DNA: TGTGCCAGCAGCCCGAGACAGGAACCCGGGGAGCTGTTTTTT. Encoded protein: CASSPRQEPGELFF.

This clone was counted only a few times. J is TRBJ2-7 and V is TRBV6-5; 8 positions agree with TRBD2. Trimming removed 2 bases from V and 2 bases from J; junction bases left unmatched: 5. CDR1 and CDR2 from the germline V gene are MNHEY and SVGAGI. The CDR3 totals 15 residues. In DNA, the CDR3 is TGTGCCAGCAGTTACGGTTTAGCGGGACCCTACGAGCAGTACTTC. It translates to CASSYGLAGPYEQYF.

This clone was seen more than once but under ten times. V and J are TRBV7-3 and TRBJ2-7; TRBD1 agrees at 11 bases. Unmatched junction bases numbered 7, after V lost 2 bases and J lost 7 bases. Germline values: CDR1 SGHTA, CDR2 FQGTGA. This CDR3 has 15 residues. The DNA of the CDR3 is TGTGCCAGCAGCTTATCGGGACAGGGGGTTGAGGAGCAGTACTTC. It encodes CASSLSGQGVEEQYF.

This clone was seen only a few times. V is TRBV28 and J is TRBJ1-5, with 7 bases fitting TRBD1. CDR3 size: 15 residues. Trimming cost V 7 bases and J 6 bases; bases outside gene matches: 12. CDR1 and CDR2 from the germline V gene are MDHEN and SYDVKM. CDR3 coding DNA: TGTGCCAGCAAAGGAGAACAGGGGATGAGTCAGCCCCAGCATTTT. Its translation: CASKGEQGMSQPQHF.

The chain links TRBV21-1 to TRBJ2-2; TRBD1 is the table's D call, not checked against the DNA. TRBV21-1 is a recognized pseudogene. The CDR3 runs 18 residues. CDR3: CASSTPSDRGSLTGELFF. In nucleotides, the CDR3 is TGTGCCAGCAGCACACCGTCGGACAGGGGGTCCCTCACCGGGGAGCTGTTTTTT.